This TCR beta chain was sequenced during a study of blood T cell repertoires in COVID-19. CDR1 is MNHEY and CDR2 is SVGAGI in the germline V gene. This CDR3 contains 14 residues. J lost 3 bases, V lost 4 bases, and 3 bases had no gene match. Participants spanned ages roughly 18 to 90 years and resided in roughly 26 US areas. Clinical histories supplied by participants themselves formed the basis of cohort assignment. Per the authors' pipeline: Using reference gene primer amplification, nucleated cell counts were estimated. Sequencing was performed with immunoSEQ multiplex PCR; in TCRdb, only in-frame clones are kept and a portion is missing. That table is the source of V, J and clone size, and D and trimming were worked out from the DNA. The repertoire holds around 180,000 clones, 84% seen once, with less than 15% in the top ten.

The rearrangement links TRBV6-5 to TRBJ1-3, with 7 nucleotides matching TRBD1. The material sequenced was PBMCs or T cells enriched from blood (not recorded which). The TCR was taken from a man in his fifties who had recovered from COVID-19. The CDR3 reads CASSLQGFGNTIYF. CDR3 nucleotide sequence: TGTGCCAGCAGTTTACAGGGGTTTGGAAACACCATATATTTT.